Presented here are 21 T cell receptor beta chains from one specimen sequenced in a study of tumor and adjacent non-tumor tissue in lung cancer. TCRbeta libraries were built with three rounds of nested PCR, modified from ARM-PCR. TCRdb reprocessed the multiplex PCR reads with MiXCR, giving one entry per CDR3 protein. There are 90,000 or so distinct CDR3 sequences in the sample; around two thirds occur only once, and more than 14% lies in the top ten. RNA was extracted from bulk tissue without any cell sorting. The sequencing input was lung tumor tissue. The receptor set was obtained from a man between 70 and 80 years old with non-small cell lung cancer.

In its sample, this clonotype was seen a few times. The chain is built from TRBV20-1 and TRBJ2-1; 13 bases fit TRBD2. V lost 5 bases, J lost 5 bases, and 9 bases stayed unmatched. This CDR3 spans 16 amino acids. Germline CDR1 is DFQATT and CDR2 is SNEGSKA (reference sequence). This CDR3 reads CSAVLTSGRAHNEQFF. DNA for the CDR3: TGCAGTGCTGTTCTTACTAGCGGGAGGGCACACAATGAGCAGTTCTTC.

In regard to this clonotype: An end of the junction differs from the germline gene, which may be a read error. The rearrangement links TRBV6-5 to TRBJ2-7; 8 bases fit TRBD1. The CDR3 loop spans 14 amino acids. Germline CDR1 MNHEY, CDR2 SVGAGI. The CDR3 DNA follows: TGTGCCATCAGTAGGACAGGGTGCTCGCGGGAGCAGTACTTC. This encodes CAISRTGCSREQYF.

This chain connects TRBV20-1 to TRBJ1-2; D is unclear. Trimming stripped 0 bases from V and 4 bases from J, with 21 bases between. Germline values: CDR1 DFQATT, CDR2 SNEGSKA (reference sequence). This CDR3 is 17 amino acids long. Here the CDR3 DNA reads TGCAGTGCTAGAGAGAGGAGTCAGGAGGCGCTCCCCTATGGCTACACCTTC. It translates to CSARERSQEALPYGYTF.

To note about this clonotype: The junction departs from the called germline gene at one end, perhaps through a read error. V gene TRBV11-1 combines with J gene TRBJ2-5, with D tentatively TRBD1 (5 bases). Germline V gives CDR1 SGHAT, CDR2 FQDESV (reference sequence). The CDR3 runs 13 residues. The CDR3 DNA reads TGTGCCAGCAACCCGGACACCCAAGAGACGCAGTACTTC. Translating it yields CASNPDTQETQYF.

Concerning this clonotype: One end of the junction does not line up with germline, which may come from a read error. This chain joins TRBV12-3 or TRBV12-4 and TRBJ1-2, with 7 positions matching TRBD1. CDR3 length: 15 amino acids. The chain's CDR3 is CAGSLVGTASYGYTF. In nucleotides, the CDR3 is TGTGCCGGCAGCCTAGTCGGGACAGCTTCCTATGGCTACACCTTC.

As to this clonotype: A much larger clonotype is one base distant, so this may be a read error. The chain employs TRBV5-4 and TRBJ2-1; TRBD1 matches 9 bases. CDR3 length: 14 residues. Per germline, CDR1 SGHNT and CDR2 YYREEE (reference sequence). With 2 bases clipped from V and 11 bases from J, the junction kept 8 bases outside the gene matches. This chain's CDR3 is CASSFLQGANKQFF. In DNA form, the CDR3 reads TGTGCCAGCAGCTTCCTACAGGGGGCAAATAAGCAGTTCTTC.

The table lists this clonotype with a count of one. Since the CDR3 does not end with the conserved phenylalanine or tryptophan, this likely comes from a read error. The chain links TRBV20-1 to TRBJ2-7; 15 nucleotides match TRBD2. This CDR3 is built from 17 residues. Germline CDR1 DFQATT, CDR2 SNEGSKA (reference sequence). CDR3 nucleotide sequence: TGCAGTACTAGAGGACTAGCGGGAGGGCCAGGGCCTTACGAGCAGTACTTA. Translating it yields CSTRGLAGGPGPYEQYL.

Note on this clonotype: Lacking the conserved final phenylalanine or tryptophan, this CDR3 likely reflects a read error. This chain uses TRBV6-5 with TRBJ2-1, with a tentative D call TRBD2 (5 bases). The germline V gene encodes CDR1 MNHEY and CDR2 SVGAGI. CDR3 length: 16 amino acids. The CDR3, as DNA: TGTGCCACCACAACTAAGCGGCCGAGCTCCTACAATGACCAGTTCTAC. Amino acids: CATTTKRPSSYNDQFY.

In regard to this clonotype: Relative to the germline gene, one junction end is altered; a read error may explain this. This rearrangement joins TRBV11-2 to TRBJ2-7; D is uncertain. The CDR3 runs 14 residues. CDR1 and CDR2 from the germline V gene are SGHAT and FQNNGV. CDR3 coding DNA: TGTGCCTGCAGCCTAGATTTGATGGGGTACGAACAGTACTTC. It translates to CACSLDLMGYEQYF. The full variable domain, with the rest looked up from reference TRBV11-2 and TRBJ2-7, is EAGVAQSPRYKIIEKRQSVAFWCNPISGHATLYWYQQILGQGPKLLIQFQNNGVVDDSQLPKDRFSAERLKGVDSTLKIQPAKLEDSAVYLCACSLDLMGYEQYFGPGTRLTVT.

At least ten counts were recorded for this clonotype. V gene TRBV24-1 combines with J gene TRBJ1-5, with D maybe TRBD1 (5 bases). The germline V gene has CDR1 KGHDR and CDR2 SFDVKD. V was clipped by 10 bases and J by 2 bases, with 11 bases between them. CDR3 size: 13 residues. CDR3 in amino acids: CATQGGGNQPQHF. For the CDR3, the DNA is TGTGCCACGCAGGGTGGAGGCAATCAGCCCCAGCATTTT.

The V gene is TRBV6-5, the J gene TRBJ1-4; 8 nucleotides agree with TRBD1. This CDR3 has 14 residues. V lost 7 bases and J lost 5; bases outside the gene matches: 6. Germline CDR1 reads MNHEY; CDR2 reads SVGAGI. The CDR3 DNA sequence: TGTGCCAGCATTAGAGACAGGGGAAATGAAAAACTGTTTTTT. Amino acid sequence: CASIRDRGNEKLFF.

On this clonotype itself: A read error is likely, as this CDR3 ends without the conserved phenylalanine or tryptophan. This rearrangement joins TRBV6-1 to TRBJ1-5; no reliable D call. The length of the CDR3 is 17 residues. Germline V lookup: CDR1 MNHNS, CDR2 SASEGT. Between the trimmed V and J ends, which lost 0 bases and 3 bases, there was a span of 15 bases. The CDR3 spells CASSEASWQSHNQPQHI. The CDR3 DNA reads TGTGCCAGCAGTGAAGCAAGTTGGCAGAGTCACAATCAGCCCCAGCATATT.

This chain links TRBV20-1 with TRBJ2-7; TRBD1 is a possible D gene (5 bases). Germline V gene lookup returns CDR1 DFQATT and CDR2 SNEGSKA (reference sequence). Deletions cut 3 bases from V and 2 bases from J, with 20 bases between. CDR3 length: 16 residues. DNA for the CDR3: TGCAGTGCTAGTTGGGCAGGGCGGTGGGTCGCCTACGAGCAGTACTTC. Amino acids: CSASWAGRWVAYEQYF.

As concerns this clonotype: The junction does not match germline at one end; this may be a read error. The chain links TRBV6-1 to TRBJ2-7, with D maybe TRBD2 (6 bases). The CDR3 consists of 14 residues. The germline gives CDR1 MNHNS, CDR2 SASEGT. The CDR3 reads CAGSDPGLAYEQYF. In DNA form, the CDR3 reads TGTGCCGGCAGTGATCCGGGACTGGCGTACGAGCAGTACTTC.

With regard to this clonotype: At one of its ends the junction is not consistent with the germline gene, which may arise from a read error. CDR3 protein: CANSFAGQISSGGVREQFF. The CDR3 DNA follows: TGTGCCAACAGCTTCGCGGGGCAGATTTCTAGCGGGGGGGTGCGTGAGCAGTTCTTC. The chain recombines TRBV11-1 with TRBJ2-1, with 12 bases matching TRBD2. Germline V gene data show CDR1 as SGHAT and CDR2 as FQDESV (reference sequence). The CDR3 sequence is 19 residues long. Using reference TRBV11-1 and TRBJ2-1 for the parts outside the CDR3, the full variable domain is EAEVAQSPRYKITEKSQAVAFWCDPISGHATLYWYRQILGQGPELLVQFQDESVVDDSQLPKDRFSAERLKGVDSTLKIQPAELGDSAMYLCANSFAGQISSGGVREQFFGPGTRLTVL.

This clonotype was seen many times. CDR3 in DNA: TGTGCCAGCAGTTACCGGAGGGGGGATGAGCAGTTCTTC. Protein sequence: CASSYRRGDEQFF. The chain carries TRBV6-6 and TRBJ2-1; D might be TRBD1 or TRBD2, each matching 6 bases. V was cut by 2 bases and J by 8 bases, with 10 bases left in between. The V gene's germline CDR1 is MNHNY and CDR2 SVGAGI (reference sequence). There are 13 residues in the CDR3.

Concerning this clonotype itself: One end of the junction does not line up with germline, which may come from a read error. The chain has TRBV4-2 and TRBJ2-3; 7 bases are a match to TRBD2. CDR3 size: 17 residues. CDR1 is LGHNA and CDR2 is YNFKEQ in the germline V gene. The CDR3 bases are TGTACCAGCAGCCAAGATAGGGAGCGGGGAAACACAGATACGCAGTATTTT. Protein: CTSSQDRERGNTDTQYF.

Note on this clonotype: Mismatch with germline at one junction end may stem from a read error. The chain combines TRBV6-5 with TRBJ2-7; 12 bases are shared with TRBD2. This CDR3 is built from 15 residues. CDR1 is MNHEY and CDR2 is SVGAGI in the germline V gene. CDR3 region: CAGSYLTSGSYEQYF. The DNA for the CDR3 is TGTGCCGGCAGTTACCTGACTAGCGGGAGCTACGAGCAGTACTTC.

There are a few counts of this clonotype. A much larger clone sits a single nucleotide away, making a read error possible. The chain carries TRBV12-3 or TRBV12-4 and TRBJ2-2; possibly TRBD2 for D (6 bases). The CDR3 covers 14 residues. The CDR3 here is CASSGTHRGGERFF. DNA of the CDR3: TGTGCCAGCAGTGGCACCCACAGAGGCGGGGAGCGGTTTTTT.

This chain joins TRBV11-1 and TRBJ2-5; 8 bases are a match to TRBD1. Germline-derived CDR1 and CDR2 are SGHAT and FQDESV (reference sequence). The CDR3 is 15 residues long. J was trimmed by 5 bases and V by 9 bases; bases with no gene match: 14. In DNA form, the CDR3 reads TGTGCCAGTAGCCCTAGGGGGACAGGACATGAGACCCAGTACTTC. This codes for CASSPRGTGHETQYF.

The chain couples TRBV28 to TRBJ2-7, with 8 bases fitting TRBD1. Germline V gene sequence: CDR1 MDHEN, CDR2 SYDVKM. The V segment lost 2 bases and the J segment 3 bases; nucleotides outside the gene matches: 9. The CDR3 is made up of 16 amino acids. The CDR3, as DNA: TGTGCCAGCAGTTTACTTCAGGGGGCTAATTTCTACGAGCAGTACTTC. This translates into CASSLLQGANFYEQYF.